This T cell receptor (beta chain) came from a study of T-cell reconstitution after alpha-beta-depleted transplantation in children. The library targeted TCRbeta and was prepared with unique molecular identifiers. TCRdb recomputed calls from the PCR reads with MiXCR, one row per CDR3 protein. The table has approximately 520,000 distinct CDR3 sequences, 32% seen once. The CDR3 consists of 13 residues. V lost 6 bases and J 3 bases, leaving 12 bases between the germline ends. From germline, CDR1 is MNHNS and CDR2 SASEGT. The table lists this clonotype with a few counts. This chain joins TRBV6-1 and TRBJ2-7; D unclear. This TCR was recovered from a human donor who donated a stem cell graft to a child with aplastic anemia. The sequencing here drew on PBMCs from the stem cell graft donor, taken from the stem cell graft. The CDR3 region is CASRRKGRYEQYV. The CDR3 DNA sequence: TGTGCCAGCAGAAGGAAGGGCCGCTACGAGCAGTACGTC.